Below, 11 T cell receptor beta chains from the same sample are listed, as sequenced in a study of OX40 agonist ivuxolimab in advanced cancers. Libraries were prepared by immunoSEQ multiplex PCR; TCRdb keeps only in-frame clonotypes and omits some of them. This sample has approximately 40,000 clones; 88% occur once, and the top ten carry around 23%. Sequenced here: CD4+ or CD8+ T cells sorted from blood, sampled in a trial of the OX40 agonist ivuxolimab. The source is an adult with an advanced solid tumor such as melanoma, head and neck, liver or kidney cancer.

V usage is TRBV5-6 and J usage is TRBJ1-1, with D hard to call. Germline CDR1 reads SGHDT; CDR2 reads YYEEEE. The CDR3 sequence is 13 residues long. V gave up 0 bases and J gave up 3 bases, with 6 bases separating them. CDR3 region: CASSLGFYTEAFF. The CDR3, as DNA: TGTGCCAGCAGCTTGGGGTTTTACACTGAAGCTTTCTTT.

The J gene is TRBJ2-1, the V gene TRBV7-2, with 8 bases identical to TRBD2. Germline assignment: CDR1 SGHTA and CDR2 FQGNSA. CDR3 length: 15 amino acids. Losses at the gene ends were 5 bases for V and 7 bases for J; bases not matched to a gene: 10. Here the CDR3 DNA reads TGTGCCAGCAGCCCCTTCACTAGCGGAGGTAATGAGCAGTTCTTC. It is translated as CASSPFTSGGNEQFF.

The chain joins TRBV11-2 to TRBJ2-7, with 7 bases fitting TRBD2. V lost 5 bases, J lost 4 bases, and 11 bases stayed unmatched. The V gene's germline CDR1 is SGHAT and CDR2 FQNNGV. This CDR3 is built from 15 residues. In DNA, the CDR3 is TGTGCCAGCAGCCTATCCGGCGGGGGTGGTTACGAGCAGTACTTC. The encoded protein is CASSLSGGGGYEQYF.

This clone was seen a handful of times. The genes are TRBV14 and TRBJ1-1; D is unclear. The germline V gene encodes CDR1 SGHDN and CDR2 FVKESK. The CDR3 is 13 residues long. Deletions cut 3 bases from V and 0 bases from J, with 5 bases between. For the CDR3, the DNA is TGTGCCAGCAGCCAGTGGATGAACACTGAAGCTTTCTTT. This gives the protein CASSQWMNTEAFF.

The rearrangement uses TRBV7-2 and TRBJ1-2; no reliable D call. CDR3 length: 12 residues. V lost 3 bases to trimming and J lost 7 bases, with 9 bases between them. CDR1 and CDR2 from the germline V gene are SGHTA and FQGNSA. The DNA for the CDR3 is TGTGCCAGCAGCTTTCTCCCCTCTGGCTACACCTTC. Its translation: CASSFLPSGYTF.

As regards this clone: In the same sample, other DNA sequences code for this CDR3. The chain joins TRBV5-1 to TRBJ2-7; D might be TRBD1 or TRBD2, each matching 6 bases. CDR3 length: 14 amino acids. V lost 6 bases to trimming and J lost 2 bases, with 15 bases between them. The germline CDR1 and CDR2 sequences are SGHRS and YFSETQ. The CDR3 sequence: CASTGGPGAYEQYF. CDR3 coding DNA: TGCGCCAGCACTGGGGGGCCGGGGGCCTACGAGCAGTACTTC.

The rearrangement joins TRBV4-1 to TRBJ2-7; 7 bases fit TRBD2. This CDR3 is built from 15 residues. V trimming: 1 base; J trimming: 5 bases; junction bases outside the gene matches: 8. Germline CDR1 and CDR2: MGHRA and YSYEKL. CDR3 in amino acids: CASSQVWLADNEQYF. CDR3 coding DNA: TGCGCCAGCAGCCAAGTTTGGCTAGCGGATAACGAGCAGTACTTC.

The gene calls are TRBV28 and TRBJ1-2; D is unclear. Deletions cut 5 bases from V and 0 bases from J, with 22 bases between. Germline CDR1 is MDHEN and CDR2 is SYDVKM. This CDR3 comprises 18 residues. The CDR3 sequence is CASSPPPTRVGTNYGYTF. The CDR3 DNA sequence: TGTGCCAGCAGTCCTCCCCCGACGAGGGTAGGGACTAACTATGGCTACACCTTC.

This clone has ten or more counts. The chain uses TRBV4-2 and TRBJ1-3; a possible D gene is TRBD1 (6 bases). The CDR3 is made up of 15 amino acids. The germline gives CDR1 LGHNA, CDR2 YNFKEQ. The ends were cut back, 3 bases at V and 4 bases at J, with 13 bases in the middle. The CDR3 DNA reads TGTGCCAGCAGCCAGGACCGGACAGCGGGAAACACCATATATTTT. It specifies CASSQDRTAGNTIYF.

The V call is TRBV4-1, the J call TRBJ2-7; D remains unclear. Germline V gives CDR1 MGHRA, CDR2 YSYEKL. The CDR3 covers 16 residues. V gave up 1 base and J gave up 1 base, with 14 bases separating them. CDR3 coding DNA: TGCGCCAGCAGCCAAGCGTCTTCACAGCTTTCCTACGAGCAGTACTTC. Amino acid sequence: CASSQASSQLSYEQYF.

The rearrangement links TRBV27 to TRBJ1-2; TRBD1 aligns across 11 bases. CDR3 length equals 15 residues. CDR1 and CDR2 (germline): MNHEY, SMNVEV (reference sequence). The V segment lost 5 bases and the J segment 8 bases; nucleotides outside the gene matches: 10. In DNA form, the CDR3 reads TGTGCCAGCAGTCCGACCCGTGGACAGGGGGCGGGCTACACCTTC. Translating it yields CASSPTRGQGAGYTF.